This T cell receptor beta chain was profiled in a study of control samples from healthy donors and cancer patients. Assay used: immunoSEQ multiplex PCR; TCRdb lists only in-frame clones, some missing. The table lists 65,000 to 95,000 clones, roughly 86% of them singletons. Germline CDR1 and CDR2: SGHTS and YDEGEE. The CDR3 totals 16 residues. Trimming cost V 0 bases and J 2 bases, with 13 bases left between them. The J gene is TRBJ2-3, the V gene TRBV5-8, with a weak D call TRBD1 (5 bases). Sequenced sample: blood. This TCR was sampled from a man aged 45-65 years in good health. This CDR3 reads CASSLGGAESTDTQYF. In DNA, the CDR3 is TGTGCCAGCAGCTTGGGTGGGGCCGAATCCACAGATACGCAGTATTTT.